Listed below are T cell receptor beta chains from one sample, sequenced in a study of T cells in Graves' hyperthyroidism and ophthalmopathy. TCRdb reprocessed the multiplex PCR reads via MiXCR and lists one record per CDR3 protein. The repertoire holds about 640,000 distinct CDR3 sequences, less than 25% seen once, with 34% in the top ten. The specimen sequenced was blood. The receptor source for this set is a man aged 25 to 40 with Graves' ophthalmopathy. The CDR3 runs from the conserved cysteine through the conserved F or W. A D gene is named only where the DNA matches it firmly. Clone size is given for some rows only: seen once, a few or many times, or a class if the clone is expanded.

abundance	v_gene	d_gene	j_gene	CDR3nt	CDR3aa
-	TRBV12-3/TRBV12-4	TRBD2	TRBJ2-2	TGTGCCAGCAGTTTAAGACTAGCGGGGTCCGCCGGGGAGCTGTTTTTT	CASSLRLAGSAGELFF
many	TRBV6-1	-	TRBJ1-5	TGTGCCAGCAGCCCAGCAGGGGCTCTTAGCAATCAGCCCCAGCATTTT	CASSPAGALSNQPQHF
few	TRBV4-1	-	TRBJ1-5	TGCGCCAGCAGCCAAGACTACGGATTTAGCAATCAGCCCCAGCATTTT	CASSQDYGFSNQPQHF
many	TRBV7-6	TRBD1	TRBJ2-1	TGTGCCAGCAGCTTATACGCCGGGACAGGGGAGAGCAATGAGCAGTTCTTC	CASSLYAGTGESNEQFF
-	TRBV18	TRBD1	TRBJ2-7	TGTGCCAGCTCAGGGACAGCCTTCTCCTACGAGCAGTACTTC	CASSGTAFSYEQYF
-	TRBV6-1	-	TRBJ1-6	TGTGCCAGCAGTGAAGCCGCTGTCACTGGGGCCGATAATTCACCCCTCCACTTT	CASSEAAVTGADNSPLHF
-	TRBV12-3/TRBV12-4	TRBD2	TRBJ2-1	TGTGCCAGCAGTTTCCAGCGGGGTGAGCAGTTCTTC	CASSFQRGEQFF
-	TRBV9	-	TRBJ1-1	TGTGCCAGCAGCGGCGGGACGTCGCCGATGGCTTTCTTT	CASSGGTSPMAFF
-	TRBV10-2	TRBD2	TRBJ2-7	TGCGCCAGCAGTGACCCTAGCGGGAGGGCCTCCTACGAGCAGTACTTC	CASSDPSGRASYEQYF
few	TRBV5-6	-	TRBJ2-1	TGTGCCAGCAGGACGAGGGGGGACTACGAGGCTAATGAGCAGTTCTTC	CASRTRGDYEANEQFF
-	TRBV20-1	-	TRBJ2-7	TGCAGTGCTAGAATTGGGACTGGAACCTACGAGCAGTACTTC	CSARIGTGTYEQYF
-	TRBV30	-	TRBJ2-5	TGTGCCTGGAAAGGGACCCCCGGGCAAGAGACCCAGTACTTC	CAWKGTPGQETQYF
-	TRBV6-2/TRBV6-3	-	TRBJ2-2	TGTGCCAGCAGTTACATGAGGGAGACGACCGGGGAGCTGTTTTTT	CASSYMRETTGELFF
-	TRBV12-5	-	TRBJ1-1	TGTGCTAGTCGAAGAGGAAATGGGGATTACACTGAAGCTTTCTTT	CASRRGNGDYTEAFF
few	TRBV20-1	TRBD2	TRBJ2-1	TGCAGTGCTAGTCGGGCGGGAGCACGCAATGAGCAGTTCTTC	CSASRAGARNEQFF
few	TRBV30	-	TRBJ2-2	TGTGCCTGGAGTGTACAGGGAGACACCGGGGAGCTGTTTTTT	CAWSVQGDTGELFF
few	TRBV10-3	TRBD2	TRBJ2-3	TGTGCCATCAGTGAGGGACTAGATACGGGCACAGATACGCAGTATTTT	CAISEGLDTGTDTQYF
few	TRBV12-3/TRBV12-4	TRBD2	TRBJ2-7	TGTGCCAGCAGTTTAGGGGGGGGGATCTCCTACGAGCAGTACTTC	CASSLGGGISYEQYF
few	TRBV20-1	TRBD2	TRBJ2-7	TGCAGTGCTAGCGTGCGGGAGAGAGGCGAGCAGTACTTC	CSASVRERGEQYF
many	TRBV7-2	TRBD2	TRBJ2-1	TGTGCCAGCAGCTTATTCGCGGGAGCTAACAATGAGCAGTTCTTC	CASSLFAGANNEQFF
-	TRBV2	TRBD1	TRBJ2-7	TGTGCCGGCAGGACAGGGGGCCCCGAGCAGTACTTC	CAGRTGGPEQYF
-	TRBV20-1	-	TRBJ1-5	TGCAGTGCTCTTATCCAGGGAAGAAGCAATCAGCCCCAGCATTTT	CSALIQGRSNQPQHF
-	TRBV29-1	TRBD1	TRBJ1-4	TGCAGCGTCGGACAGGGGGCCGAAAAACTGTTTTTT	CSVGQGAEKLFF
few	TRBV7-9	-	TRBJ2-1	TGTGCCAGCAGCCACCCGGTCTACAATGAGCAGTTCTTC	CASSHPVYNEQFF
many	TRBV18	TRBD1	TRBJ2-3	TGTGCCAGCTCACCACGCACAGGGGGCGGCACAGATACGCAGTATTTT	CASSPRTGGGTDTQYF
-	TRBV5-5	-	TRBJ1-5	TGTGCCAGCAGCTTGGTGCCCCTTGAGCCCCAGCATTTT	CASSLVPLEPQHF
few	TRBV6-1	-	TRBJ2-5	TGTGCCAGCAGTGATACAGGGTCCCGGACCCAGTACTTC	CASSDTGSRTQYF
-	TRBV27	-	TRBJ1-5	TGTGCCAGCAGCCCTCTGGGGGTTGGACCAGATAATCAGCCCCAGCATTTT	CASSPLGVGPDNQPQHF
many	TRBV20-1	-	TRBJ2-1	TGCAGTGCTAGAGGAGGGTCTAGCAACAATGAGCAGTTCTTC	CSARGGSSNNEQFF
-	TRBV20-1	TRBD2	TRBJ2-1	TGCAGTGGACGGGGGGACGGGATTTCCTACAATGAGCAGTTCTTC	CSGRGDGISYNEQFF
-	TRBV5-4	TRBD1	TRBJ2-7	TGTGCCACACAGGGGAGCTCCTACGAGCAGTACTTC	CATQGSSYEQYF
many	TRBV12-3/TRBV12-4	-	TRBJ1-5	TGTGCCAGCAGTTTAGCGGCAACGGTGAACCAGCCCCAGCATTTT	CASSLAATVNQPQHF
-	TRBV5-6	-	TRBJ1-1	TGTGCCAGCAGCTTGAACAGGGAAACTTTCTTT	CASSLNRETFF
-	TRBV4-1	-	TRBJ2-3	TGCGCCAGCAGCCAGTCTAGTGGTAGAGATACGCAGTATTTT	CASSQSSGRDTQYF
-	TRBV28	TRBD2	TRBJ2-1	TGTGCCAGCAGTCCCCGGACTAGCGGGAGTAGATTTGAGCAGTTCTTC	CASSPRTSGSRFEQFF
many	TRBV30	TRBD1	TRBJ2-1	TGTGCCTGGAGTCCACAGGGGAACAATGAGCAGTTCTTC	CAWSPQGNNEQFF
-	TRBV27	TRBD2	TRBJ2-3	TGTGCCAGCAGTTTATCGACTAGCGGCACAGATACGCAGTATTTT	CASSLSTSGTDTQYF
-	TRBV5-1	-	TRBJ2-1	TGCGCCAGCAGCTTGAAGGGGGTCAGCACCTACAATGAGCAGTTCTTC	CASSLKGVSTYNEQFF
few	TRBV6-2/TRBV6-3	TRBD2	TRBJ2-7	TGTGCCAGCAGTGCGACTAGCGGGAGCATGTACGAGCAGTACTTC	CASSATSGSMYEQYF
-	TRBV10-3	TRBD2	TRBJ2-1	TGTGCCATCACCGCGACTAGCCTCGCCTACAATGAGCAGTTCTTC	CAITATSLAYNEQFF
many	TRBV5-1	-	TRBJ1-1	TGCGCCAGCAGCTTGGCCGCCAGCACTGAAGCTTTCTTT	CASSLAASTEAFF
few	TRBV4-1	-	TRBJ2-1	TGCGCCAGCAGCCAACCCGTAAAGGACAGATACAATGAGCAGTTCTTC	CASSQPVKDRYNEQFF
many	TRBV12-3/TRBV12-4	TRBD1	TRBJ1-2	TGTGCCAGCAGTTTAGTAGGGACAGGGTACTATGGCTACACCTTC	CASSLVGTGYYGYTF
-	TRBV6-5	-	TRBJ1-5	TGTGCCAGCAGTTGGGGGGCCTTGCGGCCCCAGCATTTT	CASSWGALRPQHF
few	TRBV27	TRBD2	TRBJ2-5	TGTGCCAGCAGTTTATCATCCAGCGGGAGTCTTGAGACCCAGTACTTC	CASSLSSSGSLETQYF
-	TRBV5-1	TRBD1	TRBJ1-5	TGCGCCAGCAGCCAGACAGGGAGGAATCAGCCCCAGCATTTT	CASSQTGRNQPQHF
few	TRBV6-1	TRBD1	TRBJ1-5	TGTGCCAGCAGTTATGGGACAGGGGGTTCCAATCAGCCCCAGCATTTT	CASSYGTGGSNQPQHF
-	TRBV6-6	-	TRBJ2-2	TGTGCCAGCAGTTTCTCGACCAGCACCGGGGAGCTGTTTTTT	CASSFSTSTGELFF
-	TRBV29-1	TRBD2	TRBJ2-5	TGCAGCGTTGACGGGGGGAGGGTGGAGACCCAGTACTTC	CSVDGGRVETQYF
few	TRBV28	-	TRBJ1-6	TGTGCCAGCAGTCTACCCGGGACAAGAAATTCACCCCTCCACTTT	CASSLPGTRNSPLHF
-	TRBV6-6	-	TRBJ2-3	TGTGCCAGCAGTTACACAGCTTCGCGAGGAGATACGCAGTATTTT	CASSYTASRGDTQYF
few	TRBV7-9	TRBD2	TRBJ2-7	TGTGCCAGCAGCTACGCCGGGACTAGCGGGAGACTCGAGCAGTACTTC	CASSYAGTSGRLEQYF
-	TRBV25-1	-	TRBJ1-2	TGTGCCAGCAGTGCTACAACGGAGACTAACTATGGCTACACCTTC	CASSATTETNYGYTF